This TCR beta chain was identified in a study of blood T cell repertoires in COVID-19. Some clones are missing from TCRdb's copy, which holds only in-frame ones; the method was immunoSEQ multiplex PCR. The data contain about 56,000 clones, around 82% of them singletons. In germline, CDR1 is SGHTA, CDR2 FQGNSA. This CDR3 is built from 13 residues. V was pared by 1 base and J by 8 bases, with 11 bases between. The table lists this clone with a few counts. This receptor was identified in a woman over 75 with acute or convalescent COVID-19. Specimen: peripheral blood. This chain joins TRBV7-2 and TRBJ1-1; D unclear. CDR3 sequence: CASSLDRVNEAFF. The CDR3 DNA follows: TGTGCCAGCAGCTTAGACCGAGTTAACGAAGCTTTCTTT. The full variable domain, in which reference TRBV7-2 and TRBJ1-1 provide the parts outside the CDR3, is GAGVSQSPSNKVTEKGKDVELRCDPISGHTALYWYRQSLGQGLEFLIYFQGNSAPDKSGLPSDRFSAERTGGSVSTLTIQRTQQEDSAVYLCASSLDRVNEAFFGQGTRLTVV.